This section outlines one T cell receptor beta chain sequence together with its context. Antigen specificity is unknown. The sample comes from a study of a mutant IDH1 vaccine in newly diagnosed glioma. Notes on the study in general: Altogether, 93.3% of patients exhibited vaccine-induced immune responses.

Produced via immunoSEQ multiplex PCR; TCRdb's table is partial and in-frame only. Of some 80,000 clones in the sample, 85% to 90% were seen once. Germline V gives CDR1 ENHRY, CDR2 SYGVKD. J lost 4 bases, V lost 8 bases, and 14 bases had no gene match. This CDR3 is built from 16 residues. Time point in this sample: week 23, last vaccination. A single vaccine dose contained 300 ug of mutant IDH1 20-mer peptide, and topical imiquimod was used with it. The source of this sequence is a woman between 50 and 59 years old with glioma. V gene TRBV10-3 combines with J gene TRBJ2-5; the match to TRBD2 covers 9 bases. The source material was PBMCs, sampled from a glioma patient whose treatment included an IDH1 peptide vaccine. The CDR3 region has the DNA TGTGCCATCTCTGTTACCCAAGCTAGCGGGACAGAGACCCAGTACTTC. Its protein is CAISVTQASGTETQYF.